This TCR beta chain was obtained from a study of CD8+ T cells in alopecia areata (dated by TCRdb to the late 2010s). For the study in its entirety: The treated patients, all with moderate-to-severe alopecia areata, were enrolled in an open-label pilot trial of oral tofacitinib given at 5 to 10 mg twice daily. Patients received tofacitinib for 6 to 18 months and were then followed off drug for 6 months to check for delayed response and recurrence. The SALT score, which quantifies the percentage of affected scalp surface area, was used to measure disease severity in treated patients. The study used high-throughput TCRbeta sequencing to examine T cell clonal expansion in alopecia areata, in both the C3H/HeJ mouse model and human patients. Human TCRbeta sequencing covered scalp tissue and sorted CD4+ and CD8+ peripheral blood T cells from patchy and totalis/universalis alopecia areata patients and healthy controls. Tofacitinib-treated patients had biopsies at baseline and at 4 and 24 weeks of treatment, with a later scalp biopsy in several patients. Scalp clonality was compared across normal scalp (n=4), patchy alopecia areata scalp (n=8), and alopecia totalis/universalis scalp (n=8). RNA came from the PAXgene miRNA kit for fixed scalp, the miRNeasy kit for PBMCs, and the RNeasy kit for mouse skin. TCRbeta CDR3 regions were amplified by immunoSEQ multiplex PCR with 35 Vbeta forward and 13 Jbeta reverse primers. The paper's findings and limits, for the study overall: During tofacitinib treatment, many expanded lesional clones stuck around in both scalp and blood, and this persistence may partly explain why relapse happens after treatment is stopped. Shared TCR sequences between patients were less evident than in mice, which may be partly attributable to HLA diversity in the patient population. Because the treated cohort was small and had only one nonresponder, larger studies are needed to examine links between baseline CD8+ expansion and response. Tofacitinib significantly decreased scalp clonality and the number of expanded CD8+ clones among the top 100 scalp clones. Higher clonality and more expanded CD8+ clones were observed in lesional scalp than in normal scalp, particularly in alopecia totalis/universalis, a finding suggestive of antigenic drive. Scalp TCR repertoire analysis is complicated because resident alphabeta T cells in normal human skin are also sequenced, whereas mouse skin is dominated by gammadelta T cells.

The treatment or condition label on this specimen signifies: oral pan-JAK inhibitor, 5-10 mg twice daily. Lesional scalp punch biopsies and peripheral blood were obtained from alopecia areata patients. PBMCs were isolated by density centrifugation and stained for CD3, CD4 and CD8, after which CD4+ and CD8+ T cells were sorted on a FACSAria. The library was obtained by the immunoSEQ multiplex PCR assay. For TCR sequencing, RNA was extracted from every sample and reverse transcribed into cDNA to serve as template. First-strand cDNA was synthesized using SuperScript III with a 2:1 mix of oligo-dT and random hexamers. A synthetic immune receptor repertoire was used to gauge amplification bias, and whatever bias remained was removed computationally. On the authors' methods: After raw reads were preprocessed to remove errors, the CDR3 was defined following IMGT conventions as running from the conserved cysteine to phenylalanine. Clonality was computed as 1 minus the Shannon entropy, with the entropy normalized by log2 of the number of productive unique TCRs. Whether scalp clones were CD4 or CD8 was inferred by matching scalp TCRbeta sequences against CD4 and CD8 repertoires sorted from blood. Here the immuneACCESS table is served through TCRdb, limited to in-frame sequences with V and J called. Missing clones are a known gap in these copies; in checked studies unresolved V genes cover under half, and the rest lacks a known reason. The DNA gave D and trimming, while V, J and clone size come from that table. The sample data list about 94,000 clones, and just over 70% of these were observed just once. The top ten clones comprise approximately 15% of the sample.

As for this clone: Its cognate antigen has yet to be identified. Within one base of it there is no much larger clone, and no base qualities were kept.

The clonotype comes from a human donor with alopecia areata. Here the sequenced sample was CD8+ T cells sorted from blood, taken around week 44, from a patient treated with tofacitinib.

For the CDR3, the sequence is CSGSEGFGVEQYF. The nucleotide sequence is TGCAGCGGAAGTGAGGGCTTTGGGGTCGAGCAGTACTTC. This sequence uses TRBV29-1 and TRBJ2-5, and possibly TRBD2, on 5 matching bases. The J call may be wrong; the DNA end is better matched by TRBJ2-7. The CDR3 contains 13 residues, cysteine and phenylalanine counted. Solely the CDR3 DNA is kept, with 39 bases framed from the first base. The germline V gene gives CDR1 as SQVTM and CDR2 as ANQGSEA.